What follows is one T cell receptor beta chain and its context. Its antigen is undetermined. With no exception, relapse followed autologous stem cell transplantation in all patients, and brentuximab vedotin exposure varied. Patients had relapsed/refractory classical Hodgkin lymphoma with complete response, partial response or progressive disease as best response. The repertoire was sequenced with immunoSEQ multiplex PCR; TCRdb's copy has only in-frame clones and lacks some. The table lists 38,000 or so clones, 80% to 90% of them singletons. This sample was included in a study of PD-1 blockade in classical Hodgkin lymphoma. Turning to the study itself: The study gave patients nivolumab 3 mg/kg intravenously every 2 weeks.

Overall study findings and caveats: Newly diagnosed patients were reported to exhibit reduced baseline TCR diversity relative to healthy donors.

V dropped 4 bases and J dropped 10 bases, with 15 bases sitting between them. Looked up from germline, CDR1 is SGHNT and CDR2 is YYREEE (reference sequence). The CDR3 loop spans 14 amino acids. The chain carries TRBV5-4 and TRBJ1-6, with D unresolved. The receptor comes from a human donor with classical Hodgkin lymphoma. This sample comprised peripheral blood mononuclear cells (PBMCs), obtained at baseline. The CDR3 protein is CASSIEDIASPLHF. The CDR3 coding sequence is TGTGCCAGCAGCATCGAAGACATCGCATCACCCCTCCACTTT.